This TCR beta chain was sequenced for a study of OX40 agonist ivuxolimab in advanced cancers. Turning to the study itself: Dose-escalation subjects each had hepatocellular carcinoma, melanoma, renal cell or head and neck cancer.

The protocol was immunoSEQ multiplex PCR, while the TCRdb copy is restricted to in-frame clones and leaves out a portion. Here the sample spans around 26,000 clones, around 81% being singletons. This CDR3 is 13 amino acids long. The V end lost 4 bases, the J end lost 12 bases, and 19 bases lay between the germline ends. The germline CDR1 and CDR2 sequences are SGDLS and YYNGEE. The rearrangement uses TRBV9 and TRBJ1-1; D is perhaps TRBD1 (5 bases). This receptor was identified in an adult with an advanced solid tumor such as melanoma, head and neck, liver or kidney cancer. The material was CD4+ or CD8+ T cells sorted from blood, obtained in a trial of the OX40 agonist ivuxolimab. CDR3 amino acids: CASSPDGRGTTFF. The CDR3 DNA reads TGTGCCAGCAGCCCCGATGGGCGGGGCACGACTTTCTTT.